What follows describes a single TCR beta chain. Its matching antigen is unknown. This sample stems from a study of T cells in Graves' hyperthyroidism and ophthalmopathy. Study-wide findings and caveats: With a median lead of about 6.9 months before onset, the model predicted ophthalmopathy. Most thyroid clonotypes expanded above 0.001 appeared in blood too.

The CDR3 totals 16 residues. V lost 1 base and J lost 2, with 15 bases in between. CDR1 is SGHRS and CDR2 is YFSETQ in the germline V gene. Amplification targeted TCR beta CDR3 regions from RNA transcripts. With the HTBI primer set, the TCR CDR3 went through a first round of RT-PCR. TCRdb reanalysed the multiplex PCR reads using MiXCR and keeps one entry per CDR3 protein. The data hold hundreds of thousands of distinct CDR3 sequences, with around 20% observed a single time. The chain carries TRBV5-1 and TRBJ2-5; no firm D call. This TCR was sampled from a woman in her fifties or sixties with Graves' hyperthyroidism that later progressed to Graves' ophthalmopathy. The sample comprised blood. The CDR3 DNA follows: TGCGCCAGCAGCTTGACCCCCCCCGGAACACAAGAGACCCAGTACTTC. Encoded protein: CASSLTPPGTQETQYF.